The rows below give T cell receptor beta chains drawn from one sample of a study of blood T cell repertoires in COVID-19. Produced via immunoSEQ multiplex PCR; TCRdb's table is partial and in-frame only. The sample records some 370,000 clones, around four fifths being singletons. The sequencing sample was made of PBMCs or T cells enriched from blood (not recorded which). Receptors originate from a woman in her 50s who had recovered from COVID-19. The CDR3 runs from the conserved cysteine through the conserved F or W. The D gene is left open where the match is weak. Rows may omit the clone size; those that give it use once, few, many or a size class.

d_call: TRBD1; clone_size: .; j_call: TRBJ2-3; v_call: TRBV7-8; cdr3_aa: CASSLAGTVGTDTQYF; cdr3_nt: TGTGCCAGCAGCCTAGCCGGGACAGTTGGCACAGATACGCAGTATTTT
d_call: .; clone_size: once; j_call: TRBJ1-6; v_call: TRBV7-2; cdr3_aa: CASSLGAESPLHF; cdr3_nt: TGTGCCAGCAGCTTAGGGGCAGAGTCACCCCTCCACTTT
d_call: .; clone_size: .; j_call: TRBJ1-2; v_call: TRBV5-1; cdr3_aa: CASSLDGSPSSYGYTF; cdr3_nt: TGCGCCAGCAGCTTGGATGGCAGTCCCAGTTCCTATGGCTACACCTTC
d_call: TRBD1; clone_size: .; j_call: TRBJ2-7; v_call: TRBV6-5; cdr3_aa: CASSQTGQGSNEQYF; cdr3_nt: TGTGCCAGCAGTCAAACGGGACAGGGCTCTAACGAGCAGTACTTC
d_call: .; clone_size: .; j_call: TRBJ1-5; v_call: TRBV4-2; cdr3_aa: CASSHKGRQSNQPQHF; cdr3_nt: TGTGCCAGCAGCCACAAAGGTCGACAGAGCAATCAGCCCCAGCATTTT
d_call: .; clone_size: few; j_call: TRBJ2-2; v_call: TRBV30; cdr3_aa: CAWSQGSGELFF; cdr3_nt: TGTGCCTGGAGTCAGGGATCCGGGGAGCTGTTTTTT
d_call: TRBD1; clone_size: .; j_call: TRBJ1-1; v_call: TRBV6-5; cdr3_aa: CASNPTGVNTEAFF; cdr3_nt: TGTGCCAGCAACCCTACAGGGGTGAACACTGAAGCTTTCTTT
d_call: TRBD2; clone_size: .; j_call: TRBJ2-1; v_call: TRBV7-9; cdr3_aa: CASSLAQERGVEQFF; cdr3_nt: TGTGCCAGCAGCTTAGCGCAGGAGCGGGGGGTTGAGCAGTTCTTC
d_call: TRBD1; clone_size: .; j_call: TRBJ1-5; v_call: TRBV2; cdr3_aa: CASSEGQGLGPQHF; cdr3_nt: TGTGCCAGCAGTGAAGGACAGGGGTTAGGGCCCCAGCATTTT
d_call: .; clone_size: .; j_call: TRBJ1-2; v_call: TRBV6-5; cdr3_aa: CASSYEGSFNYGYTF; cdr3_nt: TGTGCCAGCAGTTACGAGGGCAGCTTTAACTATGGCTACACCTTC
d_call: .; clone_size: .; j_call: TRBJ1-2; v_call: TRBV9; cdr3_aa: CASSVGRGMLYGYTF; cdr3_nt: TGTGCCAGCAGCGTAGGTCGGGGGATGCTCTATGGCTACACCTTC
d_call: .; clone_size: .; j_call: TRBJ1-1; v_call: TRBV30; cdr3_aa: CAWSAMTDTEAFF; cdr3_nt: TGTGCCTGGAGTGCGATGACAGACACTGAAGCTTTCTTT
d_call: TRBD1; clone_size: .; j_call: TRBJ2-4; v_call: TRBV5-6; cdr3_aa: CASGQTGSGNIQYF; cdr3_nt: TGTGCCAGCGGTCAGACAGGGTCGGGAAACATTCAGTACTTC
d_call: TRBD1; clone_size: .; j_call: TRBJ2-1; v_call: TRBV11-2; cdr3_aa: CASSLAPTGSQFF; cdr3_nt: TGTGCCAGCAGCTTAGCCCCGACAGGGTCTCAGTTCTTC
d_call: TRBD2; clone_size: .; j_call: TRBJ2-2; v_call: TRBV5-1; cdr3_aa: CASSLDVAGDTGELFF; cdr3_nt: TGCGCCAGCAGCTTGGATGTAGCGGGGGACACCGGGGAGCTGTTTTTT
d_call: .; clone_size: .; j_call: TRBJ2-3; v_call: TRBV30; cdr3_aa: CAWSPSVYTDTQYF; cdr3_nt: TGTGCCTGGAGTCCGTCGGTCTACACAGATACGCAGTATTTT
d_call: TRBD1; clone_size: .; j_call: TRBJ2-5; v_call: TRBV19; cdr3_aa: CASSIGQGRQETQYF; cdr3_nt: TGTGCCAGTAGTATAGGACAGGGGCGGCAGGAGACCCAGTACTTC
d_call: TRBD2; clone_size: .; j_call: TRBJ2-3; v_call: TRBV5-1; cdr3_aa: CASSLAGLAGSDTQYF; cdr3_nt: TGCGCCAGCAGCTTGGCCGGACTAGCGGGATCAGATACGCAGTATTTT
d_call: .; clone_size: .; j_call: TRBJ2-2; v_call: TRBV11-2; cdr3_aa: CASSLGLGGTGELFF; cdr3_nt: TGTGCCAGCAGCTTAGGGCTAGGCGGCACCGGGGAGCTGTTTTTT
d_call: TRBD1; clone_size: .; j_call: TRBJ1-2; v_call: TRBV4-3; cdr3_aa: CASSREYRGHGYTF; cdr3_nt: TGCGCCAGCAGCCGAGAATACAGGGGCCATGGCTACACCTTC
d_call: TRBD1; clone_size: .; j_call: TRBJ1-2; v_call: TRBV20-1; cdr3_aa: CSAWGTGVYTF; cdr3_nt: TGCAGTGCCTGGGGGACAGGGGTATACACCTTC
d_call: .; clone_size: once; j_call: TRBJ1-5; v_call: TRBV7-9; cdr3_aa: CASSPGTAGQPQHF; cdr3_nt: TGTGCCAGCAGCCCCGGAACGGCAGGCCAGCCCCAGCATTTT
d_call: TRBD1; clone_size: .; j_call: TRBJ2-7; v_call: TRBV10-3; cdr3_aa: CAIISDRGTYEQYF; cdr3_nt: TGTGCCATCATATCGGACAGGGGGACCTACGAGCAGTACTTC
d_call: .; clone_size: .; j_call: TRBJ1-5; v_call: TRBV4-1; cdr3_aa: CASSRPSGQPQHF; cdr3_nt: TGCGCCAGCAGCCGACCTAGCGGTCAGCCCCAGCATTTT
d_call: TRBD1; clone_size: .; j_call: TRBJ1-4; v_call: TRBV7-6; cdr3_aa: CASSLGQGREKLFF; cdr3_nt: TGTGCCAGCAGCCTCGGACAGGGACGCGAAAAACTGTTTTTT